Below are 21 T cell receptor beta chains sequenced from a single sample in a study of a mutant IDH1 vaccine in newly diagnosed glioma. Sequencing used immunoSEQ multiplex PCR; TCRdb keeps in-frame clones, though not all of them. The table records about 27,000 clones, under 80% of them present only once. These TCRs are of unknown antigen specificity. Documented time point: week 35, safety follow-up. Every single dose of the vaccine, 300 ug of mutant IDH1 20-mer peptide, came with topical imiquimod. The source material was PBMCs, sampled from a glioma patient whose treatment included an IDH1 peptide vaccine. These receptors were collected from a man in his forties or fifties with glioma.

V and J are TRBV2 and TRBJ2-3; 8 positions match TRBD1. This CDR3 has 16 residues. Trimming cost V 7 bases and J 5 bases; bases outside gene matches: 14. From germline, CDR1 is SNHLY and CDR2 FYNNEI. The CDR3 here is CASTIGTGYPGDTQYF. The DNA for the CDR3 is TGTGCCAGCACAATCGGGACAGGCTACCCGGGAGATACGCAGTATTTT.

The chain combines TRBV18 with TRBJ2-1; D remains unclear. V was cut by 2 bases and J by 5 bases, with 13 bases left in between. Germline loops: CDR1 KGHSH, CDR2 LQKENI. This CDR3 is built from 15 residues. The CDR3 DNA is TGTGCCAGCTCACCAAGGACCTCATACGACAATGAGCAGTTCTTC. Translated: CASSPRTSYDNEQFF. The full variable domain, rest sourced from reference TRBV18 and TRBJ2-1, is NAGVMQNPRHLVRRRGQEARLRCSPMKGHSHVYWYRQLPEEGLKFMVYLQKENIIDESGMPKERFSAEFPKEGPSILRIQQVVRGDSAAYFCASSPRTSYDNEQFFGPGTRLTVL.

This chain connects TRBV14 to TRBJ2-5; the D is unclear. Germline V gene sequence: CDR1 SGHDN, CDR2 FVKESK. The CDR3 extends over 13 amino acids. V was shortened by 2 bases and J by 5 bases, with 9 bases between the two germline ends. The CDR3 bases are TGTGCCAGCAGCCAATCCCGGCTTGAGACCCAGTACTTC. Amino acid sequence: CASSQSRLETQYF.

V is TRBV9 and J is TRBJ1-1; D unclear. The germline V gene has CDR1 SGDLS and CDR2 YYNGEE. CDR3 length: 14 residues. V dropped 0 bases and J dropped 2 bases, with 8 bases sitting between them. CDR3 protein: CASSVGTGNTEAFF. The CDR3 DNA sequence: TGTGCCAGCAGCGTAGGGACGGGTAACACTGAAGCTTTCTTT.

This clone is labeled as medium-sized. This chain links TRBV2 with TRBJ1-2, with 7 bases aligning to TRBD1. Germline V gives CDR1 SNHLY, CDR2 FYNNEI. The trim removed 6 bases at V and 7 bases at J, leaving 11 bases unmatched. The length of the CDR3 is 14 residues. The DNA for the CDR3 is TGTGCCAGCAGCGGCGAACAGGGGCTCTCTGGCTACACCTTC. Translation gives CASSGEQGLSGYTF.

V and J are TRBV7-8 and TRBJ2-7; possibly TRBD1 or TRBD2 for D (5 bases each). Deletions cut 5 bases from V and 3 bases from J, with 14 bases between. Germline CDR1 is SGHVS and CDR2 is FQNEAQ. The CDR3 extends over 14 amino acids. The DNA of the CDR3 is TGTGCCAGCAGCCCGGGGACCGAAAGCTACGAGCAGTACTTC. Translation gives CASSPGTESYEQYF.

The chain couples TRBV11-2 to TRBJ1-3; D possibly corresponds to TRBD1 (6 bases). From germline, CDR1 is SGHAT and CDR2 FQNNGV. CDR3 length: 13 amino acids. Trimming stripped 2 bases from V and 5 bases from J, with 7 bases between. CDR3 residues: CASSLTGRNTIYF. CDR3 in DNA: TGTGCCAGCAGCTTAACAGGGCGAAACACCATATATTTT.

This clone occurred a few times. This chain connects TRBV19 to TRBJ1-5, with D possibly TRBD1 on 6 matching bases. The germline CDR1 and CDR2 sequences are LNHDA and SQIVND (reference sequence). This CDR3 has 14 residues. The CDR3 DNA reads TGTGCAGCCGGGGGGGGCCTACCAAAGGAGCCCCAGCATTTT. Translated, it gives CAAGGGLPKEPQHF.

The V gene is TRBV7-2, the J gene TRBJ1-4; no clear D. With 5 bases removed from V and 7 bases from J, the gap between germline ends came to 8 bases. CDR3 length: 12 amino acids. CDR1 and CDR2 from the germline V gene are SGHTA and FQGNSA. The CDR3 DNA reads TGTGCCAGCAGCCTGTTCGGTGAAAAACTGTTTTTT. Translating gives CASSLFGEKLFF.

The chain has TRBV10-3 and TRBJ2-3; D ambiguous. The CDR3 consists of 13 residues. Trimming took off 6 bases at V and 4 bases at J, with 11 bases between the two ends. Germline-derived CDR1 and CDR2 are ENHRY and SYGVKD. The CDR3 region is CAISPTSADTQYF. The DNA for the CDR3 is TGTGCCATCAGCCCGACCAGCGCAGATACGCAGTATTTT.

CDR3 loop: CASSLDRGTDTQYF. CDR3 bases: TGCGCCAGCAGCTTGGACAGGGGTACAGATACGCAGTATTTT. The chain has TRBV5-1 and TRBJ2-3, with 7 bases identical to TRBD1. CDR3 size: 14 residues. Germline CDR1 SGHRS, CDR2 YFSETQ. V gave up 0 bases and J gave up 3 bases; unmatched junction bases: 1.

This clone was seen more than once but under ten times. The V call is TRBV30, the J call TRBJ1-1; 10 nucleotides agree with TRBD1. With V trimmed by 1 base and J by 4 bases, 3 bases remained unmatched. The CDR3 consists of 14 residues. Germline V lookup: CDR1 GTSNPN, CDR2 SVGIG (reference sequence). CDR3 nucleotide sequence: TGTGCCTGGAGTGCGACAGGGGGCATCACTGAAGCTTTCTTT. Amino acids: CAWSATGGITEAFF.

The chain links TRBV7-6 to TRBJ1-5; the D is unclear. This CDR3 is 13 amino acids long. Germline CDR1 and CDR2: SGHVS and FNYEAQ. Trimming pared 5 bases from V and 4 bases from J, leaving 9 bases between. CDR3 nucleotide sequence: TGTGCCAGCAGCCAAGACCGTAATCAGCCCCAGCATTTT. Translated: CASSQDRNQPQHF. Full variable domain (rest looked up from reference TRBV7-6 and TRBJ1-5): GAGVSQSPRYKVTKRGQDVALRCDPISGHVSLYWYRQALGQGPEFLTYFNYEAQQDKSGLPNDRFSAERPEGSISTLTIQRTEQRDSAMYRCASSQDRNQPQHFGDGTRLSIL.

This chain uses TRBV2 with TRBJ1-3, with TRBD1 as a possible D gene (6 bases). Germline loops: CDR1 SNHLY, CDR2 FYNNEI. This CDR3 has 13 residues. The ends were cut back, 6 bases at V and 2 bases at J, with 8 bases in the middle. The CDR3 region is CASRQGAGNTIYF. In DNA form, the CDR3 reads TGTGCCAGCAGACAGGGCGCTGGAAACACCATATATTTT.

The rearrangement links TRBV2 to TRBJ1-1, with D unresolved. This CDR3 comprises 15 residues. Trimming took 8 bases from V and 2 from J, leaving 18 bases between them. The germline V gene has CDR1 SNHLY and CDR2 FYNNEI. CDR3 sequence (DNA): TGTGCCAGCGAACTTTTTTTGACACTTAACACTGAAGCTTTCTTT. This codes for CASELFLTLNTEAFF.

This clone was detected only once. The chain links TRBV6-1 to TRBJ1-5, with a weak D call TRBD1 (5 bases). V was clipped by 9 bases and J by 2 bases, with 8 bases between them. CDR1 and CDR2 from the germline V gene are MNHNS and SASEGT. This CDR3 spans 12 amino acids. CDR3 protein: CASGGGNQPQHF. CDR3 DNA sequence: TGTGCCAGTGGGGGAGGCAATCAGCCCCAGCATTTT.

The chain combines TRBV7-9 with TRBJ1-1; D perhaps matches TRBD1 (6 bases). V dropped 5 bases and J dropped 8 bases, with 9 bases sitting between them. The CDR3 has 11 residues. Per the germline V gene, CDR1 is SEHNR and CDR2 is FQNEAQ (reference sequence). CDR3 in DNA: TGTGCCAGCAGCCAAACAGGGGAAGCTTTCTTT. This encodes CASSQTGEAFF.

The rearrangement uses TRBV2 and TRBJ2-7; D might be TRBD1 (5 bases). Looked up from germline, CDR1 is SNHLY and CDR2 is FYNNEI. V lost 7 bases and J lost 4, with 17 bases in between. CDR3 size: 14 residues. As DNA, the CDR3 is TGTGCCAGCACTCAGGGCCTCGCTCGGTACGAGCAGTACTTC. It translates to CASTQGLARYEQYF.

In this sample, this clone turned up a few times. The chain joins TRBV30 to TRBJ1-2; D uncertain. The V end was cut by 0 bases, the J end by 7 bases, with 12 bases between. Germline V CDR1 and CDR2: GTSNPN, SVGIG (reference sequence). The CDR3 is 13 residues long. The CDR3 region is CAWSVGQDLGYTF. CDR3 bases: TGTGCCTGGAGTGTAGGGCAGGATCTTGGCTACACCTTC.

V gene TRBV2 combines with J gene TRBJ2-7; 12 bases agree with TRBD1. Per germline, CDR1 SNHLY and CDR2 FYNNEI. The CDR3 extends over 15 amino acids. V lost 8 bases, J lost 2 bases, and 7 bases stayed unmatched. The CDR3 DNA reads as TGTGCCAGCGGAACCGGGACAGGGGGCACCTACGAGCAGTACTTC. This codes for CASGTGTGGTYEQYF.

The CDR3: CASSPPGTGGRTEAFF. Here the CDR3 DNA reads TGTGCCAGCTCACCACCGGGGACAGGGGGCAGAACTGAAGCTTTCTTT. The chain uses TRBV18 and TRBJ1-1; 12 bases fit TRBD1. The CDR3 has 16 residues. Per germline, CDR1 KGHSH and CDR2 LQKENI. With V trimmed by 0 bases and J by 5 bases, 4 bases remained unmatched.